This paragraph reports one T cell receptor (beta chain). TCRdb reprocessed the RT-PCR reads with MiXCR, giving one entry per CDR3 protein. The data show hundreds of thousands of distinct CDR3 sequences, 14% seen once. The CDR3 length is 19 residues. The ends were cut back, 1 base at V and 4 bases at J, with 23 bases in the middle. CDR1 and CDR2 (germline): SGHTA, FQGNSA. This chain uses TRBV7-2 with TRBJ2-1; no clear D gene. The TCR sequence derives from a female donor in good health, serving as a healthy control. Material: memory CD4+ T cells from blood. The CDR3 region has the DNA TGTGCCAGCAGCTTAGTAGGGATATTACAGAGGAGCTCTTACAATGAGCAGTTCTTC. It translates to CASSLVGILQRSSYNEQFF.